This record concerns one T cell receptor (beta chain) sequence. The data derive from a study of cytomegalovirus exposure and HLA in healthy donors. The primer mix had 60 Vbeta and 13 Jbeta primers. Sequenced by immunoSEQ multiplex PCR; TCRdb stores in-frame clones only, minus some. The sample holds around 77,000 clones; approximately 78% are singletons and the top ten take approximately 3.4%. V was clipped by 6 bases and J by 6 bases, with 20 bases between them. Per germline, CDR1 LNHDA and CDR2 SQIVND (reference sequence). The CDR3 contains 15 residues. The material sequenced was PBMCs. This TCR was sampled from a middle-aged man in good health and CMV-seronegative. This sequence joins TRBV19 and TRBJ1-2; D is uncertain. The CDR3, as DNA: TGTGCCAGTAGGACTAACGGCCCCCCTTTGGATGGCTACACCTTC. It is translated as CASRTNGPPLDGYTF.